This T cell receptor (beta chain) was sequenced for a study of blood T cell repertoires in COVID-19. Study as a whole: Sources were T cells, B-cell-depleted T cells, or PBMCs; the material itself was cDNA or gDNA.

Per the authors' pipeline: Quantification of nucleated cells was approximated via reference gene primer amplification. The table came from immunoSEQ multiplex PCR; TCRdb's copy has only in-frame clones and leaves some out. The DNA was the basis for D and trimming; V, J and clone size are from that table. This table holds a few hundred thousand clones, roughly 86% found once. The CDR3 covers 17 residues. CDR1 and CDR2 from the germline V gene are MNHEY and SMNVEV (reference sequence). The junction had 15 bases not matched to a gene; V was cut back by 5 bases and J by 5 bases. The sequenced sample consisted of peripheral blood. The clonotype comes from a man aged 35 to 55 who had recovered from COVID-19. The gene calls are TRBV27 and TRBJ1-5; TRBD1 aligns across 7 bases. The CDR3 spells CASSPLQGSGGHQPQHF. In nucleotides, the CDR3 is TGTGCCAGCAGTCCACTACAGGGGTCGGGGGGGCATCAGCCCCAGCATTTT.